Following are 5 T cell receptor beta chains from one sample sequenced in a study of sequential checkpoint blockade in melanoma (dated 2019 in TCRdb). Libraries were made using the immunoSEQ multiplex PCR assay. This is the immuneACCESS table as TCRdb keeps it, with only in-frame sequences that have V and J called. A part of the clones is gone; compared with another copy, unresolved V genes explain less than half, and the rest is unexplained. Present in this sample are roughly 6,000 clones, 19% of which were seen just once. In total, the top ten clones hold around 15% of the sample. What this sample's treatment or condition label stands for: randomized to nivolumab then ipilimumab (arm A) or the reverse (arm B). The specimen was tumor tissue (inferred from file names), collected from a patient given nivolumab and ipilimumab in sequence. The source of these receptors is a human donor with melanoma.

The gene calls are TRBV11-3 and TRBJ2-5; D may be TRBD2 (6 bases). Germline assignment: CDR1 SGHNT and CDR2 YENEEA. The CDR3 runs 14 residues. V gave up 5 bases and J gave up 7 bases, with 17 bases separating them. DNA for the CDR3: TGTGCCAGCAGCCCGTTTTTGGAGGGAGGGACCCAGTACTTC. Translated, it gives CASSPFLEGGTQYF.

This sequence joins TRBV5-1 and TRBJ2-7, with 7 bases that match TRBD1. With V trimmed by 3 bases and J by 3 bases, 15 bases remained unmatched. Germline CDR1 is SGHRS and CDR2 is YFSETQ. The CDR3 length is 17 residues. In DNA form, the CDR3 reads TGCGCCAGCAGCTCCCTGGCCCCGACAGGGACCTTCTACGAGCAGTACTTC. This codes for CASSSLAPTGTFYEQYF.

The V gene is TRBV5-1, the J gene TRBJ2-7, with a possible D match to TRBD1 (6 bases). V dropped 3 bases and J dropped 3 bases, with 13 bases sitting between them. Germline V gene sequence: CDR1 SGHRS, CDR2 YFSETQ. The CDR3 covers 14 residues. The CDR3 reads CASSYGRGIYEQYF. Here the CDR3 DNA reads TGCGCCAGCAGCTACGGCAGGGGCATCTACGAGCAGTACTTC.

This chain uses TRBV11-3 with TRBJ1-2, with 9 nucleotides matching TRBD1. Germline CDR1 and CDR2: SGHNT and YENEEA. The CDR3 extends over 17 amino acids. Unmatched junction bases numbered 11, after V lost 5 bases and J lost 1 base. The CDR3 reads CASSPEAGTGHNYGYTF. CDR3 nucleotide sequence: TGTGCCAGCAGCCCTGAAGCCGGGACAGGGCATAACTATGGCTACACCTTC.

This clone turned up a few times. The chain uses TRBV6-8 and TRBJ1-5, with TRBD1 identical over 10 bases. CDR1 and CDR2 (germline): MNHGY, SAAAGT. V was pared by 4 bases and J by 0 bases, with 6 bases of the junction left unmatched. This CDR3 contains 17 residues. The CDR3 DNA sequence: TGTGCCAGCAGTTTCGACAGGGGGCCGTATAGCAATCAGCCCCAGCATTTT. Amino acids: CASSFDRGPYSNQPQHF.